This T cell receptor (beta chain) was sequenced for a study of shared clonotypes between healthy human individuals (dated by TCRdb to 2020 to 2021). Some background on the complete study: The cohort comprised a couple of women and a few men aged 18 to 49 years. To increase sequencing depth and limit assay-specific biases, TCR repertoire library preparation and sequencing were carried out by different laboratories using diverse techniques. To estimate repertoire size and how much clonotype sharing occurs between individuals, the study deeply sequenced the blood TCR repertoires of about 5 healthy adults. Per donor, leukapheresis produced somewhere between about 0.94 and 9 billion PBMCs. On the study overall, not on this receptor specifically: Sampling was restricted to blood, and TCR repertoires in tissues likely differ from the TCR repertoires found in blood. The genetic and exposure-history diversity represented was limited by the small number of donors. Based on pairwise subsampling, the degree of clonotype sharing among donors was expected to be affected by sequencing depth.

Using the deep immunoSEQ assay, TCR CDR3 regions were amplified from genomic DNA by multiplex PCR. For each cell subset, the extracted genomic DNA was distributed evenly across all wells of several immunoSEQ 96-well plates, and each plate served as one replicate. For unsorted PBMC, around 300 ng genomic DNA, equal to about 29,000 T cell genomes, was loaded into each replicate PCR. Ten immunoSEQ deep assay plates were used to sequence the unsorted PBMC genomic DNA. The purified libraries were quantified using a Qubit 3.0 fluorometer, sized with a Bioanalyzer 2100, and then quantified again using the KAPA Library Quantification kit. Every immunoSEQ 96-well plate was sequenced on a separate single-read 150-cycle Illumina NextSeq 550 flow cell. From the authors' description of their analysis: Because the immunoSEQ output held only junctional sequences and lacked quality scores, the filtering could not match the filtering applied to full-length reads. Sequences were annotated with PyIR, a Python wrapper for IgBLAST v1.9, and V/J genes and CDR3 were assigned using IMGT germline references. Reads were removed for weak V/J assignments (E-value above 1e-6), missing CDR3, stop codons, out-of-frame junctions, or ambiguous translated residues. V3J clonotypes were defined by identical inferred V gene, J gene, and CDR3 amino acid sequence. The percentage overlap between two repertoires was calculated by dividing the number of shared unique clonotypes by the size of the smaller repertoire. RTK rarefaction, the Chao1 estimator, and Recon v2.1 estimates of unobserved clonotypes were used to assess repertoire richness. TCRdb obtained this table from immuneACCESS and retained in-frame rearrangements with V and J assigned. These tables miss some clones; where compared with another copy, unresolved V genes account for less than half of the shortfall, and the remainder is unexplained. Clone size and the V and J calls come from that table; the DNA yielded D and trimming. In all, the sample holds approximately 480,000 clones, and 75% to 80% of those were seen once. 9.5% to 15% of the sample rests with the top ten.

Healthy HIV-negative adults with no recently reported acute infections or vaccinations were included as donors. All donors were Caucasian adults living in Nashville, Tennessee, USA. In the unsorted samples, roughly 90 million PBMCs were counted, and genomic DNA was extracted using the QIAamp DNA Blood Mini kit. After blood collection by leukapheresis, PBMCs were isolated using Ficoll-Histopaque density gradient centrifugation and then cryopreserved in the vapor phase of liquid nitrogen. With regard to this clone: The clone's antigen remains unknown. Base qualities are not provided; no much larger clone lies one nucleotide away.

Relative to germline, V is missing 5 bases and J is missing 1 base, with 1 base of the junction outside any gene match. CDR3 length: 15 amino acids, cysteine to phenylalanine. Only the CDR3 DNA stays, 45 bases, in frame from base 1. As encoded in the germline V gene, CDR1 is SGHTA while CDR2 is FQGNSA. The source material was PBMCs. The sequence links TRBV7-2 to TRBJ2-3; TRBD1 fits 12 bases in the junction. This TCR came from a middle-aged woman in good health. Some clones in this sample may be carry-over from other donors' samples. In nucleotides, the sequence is TGTGCCAGCAGCAGGGACAGGGGGCGCACAGATACGCAGTATTTT. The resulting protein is CASSRDRGRTDTQYF.